These 16 T cell receptor beta chains share one sample of origin, sequenced in a study of blood T cell repertoires in COVID-19. Measured with immunoSEQ multiplex PCR; TCRdb has only the in-frame clones, and not every one. The table lists some 100,000 clones, around 90% of them singletons, with less than 9.5% in the top ten. Sequenced input: peripheral blood. The receptors here all came from a human donor in a cohort sampled during active COVID-19.

The chain is built from TRBV9 and TRBJ2-7, with D maybe TRBD1 (6 bases). Trimming pared 3 bases from V and 3 bases from J, leaving 13 bases between. The CDR3 covers 14 residues. Germline V CDR1 and CDR2: SGDLS, YYNGEE. CDR3 region: CASSARDTLYEQYF. CDR3 bases: TGTGCCAGCAGCGCCCGGGACACCCTCTACGAGCAGTACTTC.

CDR3 in amino acids: CASSLREGELFF. The CDR3 DNA sequence: TGTGCCAGCAGTTTGAGGGAGGGGGAGCTGTTTTTT. The chain recombines TRBV28 with TRBJ2-2; tentatively, D is TRBD2 (5 bases). The V and J ends lost 3 bases and 8 bases respectively, with 7 bases between them. Germline V gene lookup returns CDR1 MDHEN and CDR2 SYDVKM. The CDR3 covers 12 residues.

The CDR3 region is CASSVGRGSLTGELFF. In DNA, the CDR3 is TGTGCCAGCAGCGTAGGAAGGGGGTCCTTAACCGGGGAGCTGTTTTTT. This chain connects TRBV9 to TRBJ2-2, with a tentative D call TRBD1 (6 bases). The CDR3 runs to 16 residues. V was pared by 0 bases and J by 5 bases, with 14 bases between. From germline, CDR1 is SGDLS and CDR2 YYNGEE.

The gene calls are TRBV24-1 and TRBJ2-1; 15 positions agree with TRBD2. V trimming: 2 bases; J trimming: 6 bases; junction bases outside the gene matches: 7. The CDR3 runs 18 residues. CDR1 is KGHDR, CDR2 SFDVKD, per germline. The CDR3 loop is CATSDSWTSGRGGNEQFF. In DNA, the CDR3 is TGTGCCACCAGTGATTCCTGGACTAGCGGGAGGGGGGGCAATGAGCAGTTCTTC.

The chain carries TRBV12-3 or TRBV12-4 and TRBJ2-1; tentative D call: TRBD1 (6 bases). This CDR3 comprises 12 residues. Trimming took off 5 bases at V and 6 bases at J, with 8 bases between the two ends. CDR3 nucleotide sequence: TGTGCCAGCAGTCTACAGGGCAATGAGCAGTTCTTC. This encodes CASSLQGNEQFF.

The chain combines TRBV19 with TRBJ2-7, with a tentative D call TRBD1 (6 bases). The germline V gene encodes CDR1 LNHDA and CDR2 SQIVND (reference sequence). Trimming took 5 bases from V and 3 from J, leaving 17 bases between them. CDR3 length equals 15 residues. In DNA form, the CDR3 reads TGTGCCAGTAGTTCCAGCCGGACAGATCTCTACGAGCAGTACTTC. It encodes CASSSSRTDLYEQYF.

The chain couples TRBV7-9 to TRBJ2-5; 7 bases align to TRBD1. Trimming at V came to 3 bases and at J to 2 bases, leaving 6 bases not matched to a gene. The germline CDR1 and CDR2 sequences are SEHNR and FQNEAQ (reference sequence). There are 15 residues in the CDR3. The CDR3 protein is CASSFGARGQETQYF. The CDR3 region has the DNA TGTGCCAGCAGCTTTGGGGCCAGGGGGCAAGAGACCCAGTACTTC.

V and J are TRBV21-1 and TRBJ1-1. TRBV21-1 is listed as a pseudogene. CDR3 length equals 16 residues. The DNA for the CDR3 is TGTGCCAGCAACAAGGTAGCGGGACTCCGAAACACTGAAGCTTTCTTT. Amino acid sequence: CASNKVAGLRNTEAFF.

The chain recombines TRBV6-5 with TRBJ2-7; D perhaps matches TRBD1 (6 bases). V lost 7 bases, J lost 12 bases, and 19 bases lay in between. CDR1 and CDR2 from the germline V gene are MNHEY and SVGAGI. The CDR3 extends over 12 amino acids. CDR3 nucleotides: TGTGCCAGCAAGTCAGGACCCGGACAGCGGTACTTC. It codes for CASKSGPGQRYF.

J is TRBJ2-7 and V is TRBV4-1; TRBD2 aligns across 8 bases. The CDR3 covers 13 residues. Germline V gene lookup returns CDR1 MGHRA and CDR2 YSYEKL. V lost 4 bases to trimming and J lost 2 bases; unmatched junction nucleotides: 1. Here the CDR3 DNA reads TGCGCCAGCAGCCTTAGCGGGACCTACGAGCAGTACTTC. Translation gives CASSLSGTYEQYF.

The chain links TRBV11-2 to TRBJ2-5; 9 bases are a match to TRBD1. Germline V gene sequence: CDR1 SGHAT, CDR2 FQNNGV. V trimming: 5 bases; J trimming: 5 bases; junction bases outside the gene matches: 6. CDR3 length: 14 residues. In nucleotides, the CDR3 is TGTGCCAGCAGCCCCCGACAGGGGGACGAGACCCAGTACTTC. It yields the protein CASSPRQGDETQYF.

The chain combines TRBV29-1 with TRBJ2-7, with a tentative D call TRBD2 (7 bases). CDR1 is SQVTM, CDR2 ANQGSEA, per germline. Trimming removed 5 bases at V and 3 bases at J, with 14 bases between. This CDR3 comprises 13 residues. DNA of the CDR3: TGCAGCGTTCGGGGGGCGAATAGCTACGAGCAGTACTTC. This gives the protein CSVRGANSYEQYF.

The chain is built from TRBV7-9 and TRBJ2-5; D unresolved. Per the germline V gene, CDR1 is SEHNR and CDR2 is FQNEAQ (reference sequence). The CDR3 has 13 residues. Trimming removed 5 bases at V and 1 base at J, with 8 bases between. Here the CDR3 reads CASSLLPQETQYF. CDR3 DNA: TGTGCCAGCAGCCTCCTCCCCCAAGAGACCCAGTACTTC.

V usage is TRBV19 and J usage is TRBJ2-5, with a tentative D call TRBD2 (5 bases). The germline V gene has CDR1 LNHDA and CDR2 SQIVND (reference sequence). This CDR3 region has 14 residues. Trimming removed 3 bases from V and 7 bases from J, with 15 bases in between. In DNA, the CDR3 is TGTGCCAGTAGTATCTCCCGGACCCGGGGGACCCAGTACTTC. This codes for CASSISRTRGTQYF.

J is TRBJ2-5 and V is TRBV30; D is uncertain. Germline CDR1 and CDR2: GTSNPN and SVGIG (reference sequence). This CDR3 has 13 residues. V was trimmed by 2 bases and J by 1 base, leaving 8 bases between them. CDR3 bases: TGTGCCTGGAGTAGGCGGTTCCAAGAGACCCAGTACTTC. This translates into CAWSRRFQETQYF.

This chain connects TRBV9 to TRBJ2-3; 9 positions match TRBD2. CDR3 length: 15 amino acids. CDR1 and CDR2 (germline): SGDLS, YYNGEE. The V segment lost 4 bases and the J segment 4 bases; nucleotides outside the gene matches: 7. The CDR3 region is CASSLGLARADTQYF. CDR3 nucleotide sequence: TGTGCCAGCAGCCTCGGACTAGCGAGAGCAGATACGCAGTATTTT.